Below are 2 T cell receptor beta chains sequenced from a single sample in a study of T cell responses to AZD1222 COVID-19 vaccine. The method was immunoSEQ multiplex PCR; TCRdb's version includes in-frame clones alone and lacks a portion of them. The data hold around 250,000 clones, with 90% to 95% observed a single time. Source: peripheral blood, taken on day 0 of AZD1222 vaccination. These receptors all come from an adult in good health.

The J gene is TRBJ2-7, the V gene TRBV29-1, with a possible D match to TRBD1 (6 bases). Per germline, CDR1 SQVTM and CDR2 ANQGSEA. The CDR3 covers 12 residues. V lost 4 bases, J lost 1 base, and 8 bases lay in between. The DNA of the CDR3 is TGCAGCGTTGGAGGGGGATCCTACGAGCAGTACTTC. Its protein product is CSVGGGSYEQYF.

This clone was detected a few times. The chain recombines TRBV6-5 with TRBJ1-2; 7 nucleotides match TRBD1. CDR1 is MNHEY, CDR2 SVGAGI, per germline. The CDR3 sequence is 15 residues long. Trimming took 2 bases from V and 4 from J; bases not matched to a gene: 7. The CDR3 spells CASSYMTGIGYGYTF. The CDR3 nucleotides are TGTGCCAGCAGTTACATGACAGGGATAGGCTATGGCTACACCTTC.